This TCR beta chain was captured by sequencing in a study of T cells after yellow fever vaccination (dated by TCRdb to about 2019). The study in broad terms: Libraries from fractions with low cell numbers were prepared with the SMART-Seq v4 Ultra Low Input RNA kit. To track T-cell clones before and after primary and booster YFV17D yellow fever vaccination, bulk TCR alpha and beta repertoires were sequenced longitudinally. Two healthy male donors, one aged 18 to 29 and one aged 30 to 39 years, made up the cohort. Blood was collected at multiple timepoints before and after primary and secondary immunization, and bulk PBMC replicates and cell subsets were isolated. The study at large found these results: After the booster, most clones that had expanded after primary vaccination were detected again (around 97% of CD4 and roughly nine tenths of CD8), suggesting broad maintenance of memory. A small share of clonotypes occurred in both CD4 and CD8 compartments, likely arising from convergent recombination. The secondary T-cell response was found to be weaker but faster than the primary response, with a peak reached on day 5 rather than on day 15. Only a couple of donors were included in the study, so the extent to which the findings can be generalized is limited. Computational filtering was required because FACS-sorted repertoires could contain abundant contaminating clonotypes from the bulk population.

The CDR3 numbers 16 residues from cysteine through phenylalanine. The only DNA kept is the CDR3, 48 bases in frame from the first base. CDR1 SGHTA and CDR2 FQGNSA were looked up in the germline V gene. V is trimmed back by 1 base and J by 4 bases, and the junction contains 5 bases that no gene match accounts for. A few counts support this clonotype. Its antigen target is currently unknown. Qualities for individual bases were not recorded, and no much larger clone is one base off. TCRdb names Illumina NovaSeq 6000 as the instrument used. TCR cDNA was synthesized by 5'RACE template switching, through which a universal primer site and unique molecular identifiers were introduced. Priming for cDNA synthesis came from both the TCR alpha and TCR beta constant segments. Library amplification involved two PCR steps, and the second step added sample barcodes and sequencing adapters. Sequencing of libraries was performed on Illumina HiSeq 2500 (2x100 bp) or NovaSeq (2x150 bp). Processing in the source paper ran as follows. MIGEC handled demultiplexing of reads and collapsing into UMI consensus sequences, while MiXCR performed V(D)J alignment. Using edgeR on replicate PBMC samples, clonotypes were called vaccine-responding if FDR was below 0.01 and the log2 fold change was above 5 up to day 15. CD4 or CD8 identity was assigned to each bulk clonotype according to whether the clonotype was present at higher abundance in the sequenced CD4 repertoire or the sequenced CD8 repertoire. The raw public data were reprocessed by TCRdb itself: fastp quality trimming at Q25, MiXCR clonotype calling, in-frame beta chains only. When rows share a CDR3 protein, they turn into one entry using the most common DNA and genes. TCRdb, not the authors, supplied the V and J calls. The sample yields a few hundred thousand distinct CDR3 sequences; 3.6% were counted once. The ten largest account for under 20% of the sample.

Interpreted using the paper, the treatment or condition label stands for: live attenuated yellow fever vaccine strain. At every blood-draw timepoint, two biological replicates of bulk PBMCs were collected. A standard Ficoll-Paque protocol was used to isolate PBMCs from peripheral blood. TriZol was used to extract RNA from bulk PBMCs, from CD4 and CD8 fractions, and from dextramer-positive and dextramer-negative fractions. The rearrangement joined TRBV7-2 to TRBJ2-3; a stretch of 10 junction bases matches TRBD2. Material: PBMCs, obtained 15 days after the yellow fever booster vaccination. This receptor was taken from a man younger than 35 who received the YFV17D yellow fever vaccine. CDR3 region: CASSLGHLAGADTQYF. The DNA is TGTGCCAGCAGCTTAGGTCATCTAGCGGGGGCAGATACGCAGTATTTT.